This TCR beta chain comes out of a study of graft-versus-host responses after intestinal transplantation. In the study overall: Recipients were given multivisceral, liver-intestinal, or isolated intestinal transplants. Every recipient underwent anti-thymocyte globulin induction, then tacrolimus and steroids for roughly 3 years.

Comments on this clone: Its antigen is currently unknown.

TCRdb keeps only in-frame clones here, not all; method: immunoSEQ multiplex PCR. The table has tens of thousands of clones, around 89% seen once. General observations from the study: Among circulating GvH clones, peak levels were associated with early post-transplant declines in HvG clones. Ileal or blood samples showed some GvH clones first, and such clones were also found in recipient marrow.

The CDR3 extends over 15 amino acids. Germline lookup yields CDR1 SGHVS and CDR2 FQNEAQ. V shed 5 bases and J shed 4 bases, with 17 bases lying between them. The origin of this receptor is a human donor who received an intestinal transplant. This specimen was unstimulated CD8+ T cells sorted from spleen or lymph node cells, taken before intestinal transplant. V usage is TRBV7-8 and J usage is TRBJ1-2, with a possible D match to TRBD1 (6 bases). The CDR3, as DNA: TGTGCCAGCAGCACTGGGCTGCCAGGGGCCTATGGCTACACCTTC. Its translation: CASSTGLPGAYGYTF.